This TCR beta chain was identified during a study of T cell responses to AZD1222 COVID-19 vaccine. Method: immunoSEQ multiplex PCR; TCRdb's copy keeps in-frame clones and lacks some. This table holds 120,000 to 150,000 clones, around nine tenths found once. V was clipped by 2 bases and J by 8 bases, with 12 bases between them. The CDR3 is 13 amino acids. General study results and limits: Recipients of AZD1222 seropositive at baseline numbered only 6 or 7.

With regard to this clone: Its matching antigen is unknown.

The source of this sequence is an adult who received the AZD1222 COVID-19 vaccine. The source was peripheral blood, collected 28 days after the second AZD1222 dose. The chain combines TRBV12-3 or TRBV12-4 with TRBJ1-2; no reliable D call. This CDR3 reads CASSLHAREGYTF. The CDR3 region has the DNA TGTGCCAGCAGTTTACATGCCCGAGAGGGCTACACCTTC.